This T cell receptor (beta chain) was identified during a study of OX40 agonist ivuxolimab in advanced cancers. As for the study more broadly: Ivuxolimab was a fully human IgG2 agonistic monoclonal antibody targeting the costimulatory receptor OX40 (CD134). Intravenous ivuxolimab was administered to patients every 2 weeks at six dose levels: 0.01, 0.1, 0.3, 1.5, 3 and 10 mg/kg. Partial responses occurred in three dose-escalation patients, of whom one had hepatocellular carcinoma and two had cutaneous melanoma. Prior anti-PD-1, anti-PD-L1 or anti-CTLA-4 therapy was permitted, and checkpoint inhibitors had been received by about two fifths of dose-escalation patients. In the dose-escalation cohort, roughly four fifths of patients were male, and the mean age was roughly 60 years, with a range of roughly 20 to 85. Of the approximately 54 dose-escalation patients, hepatocellular carcinoma was present in about 20, melanoma in approximately 15, renal cell carcinoma in 9 and head and neck cancer in 9. The point of sequencing TCRbeta in the periphery was to test whether ivuxolimab changed TCR sequence diversity and drove clonal T-cell expansion. The paper reports the monotherapy dose-escalation portion (N of about 54 patients) of the phase I ivuxolimab trial. Broad study findings and their caveats: After ivuxolimab, expanded clones were on average more numerous among CD8+ T cells than among CD4+ T cells. The antigen specificity of the clonally expanded peripheral T cells was not determined. At doses of 0.1 to 3.0 mg/kg, clonal expansion of both CD4+ and CD8+ blood T cells was observed from baseline to week 6. In partial responders in the 0.1-3.0 mg/kg groups, normalized peripheral clonal expansion was found to be among the lowest, especially among CD8+ T cells. Low levels of normalized T-cell clonal expansion were also seen in some nonresponding patients.

There are 17 amino acids in the CDR3, from cysteine to phenylalanine inclusive. CDR3 DNA only is kept here, 51 bases in frame from base 1. Based on the germline V gene (reference sequence), the CDR1 and CDR2 sequences are PRHDT and FYEKMQ. V ends up 4 bases short and J 0 bases short, with an unmatched junction base count of 5. Patients with autoimmune disease history or receiving systemic immunosuppression were excluded from the trial. Peripheral blood for TCR sequencing was collected from all dose cohorts at baseline, on cycle 4 day 1, and on cycle 7 day 1. The samples were taken from a phase I, first-in-human, multicenter, open-label dose-escalation trial of ivuxolimab. Adults with locally advanced or metastatic head and neck squamous cell, hepatocellular, melanoma or renal cell carcinoma were enrolled in the trial. CD4+ and CD8+ T cells were sorted separately from peripheral blood before TCR sequencing.

This clone has just one count. Its antigen is still unknown. No per-base quality is available; no much larger clone lies one base away. Genomic DNA was isolated from the sorted cells so that the TCRbeta CDR3 region could be sequenced. The immunoSEQ Assay was used to sequence the TCRbeta CDR3 regions. TCRdb took this table from immuneACCESS and kept in-frame rearrangements with V and J called. Such tables lack part of the clones; where checked against another copy, unresolved V genes explain under half of the gap, and the rest is unexplained. The sample has approximately 76,000 clones on record, about 93% of them singletons. About 6.7% of the sample lies in the top ten.

This chain joins TRBV13 to TRBJ2-6, with 8 bases aligning to TRBD1. This receptor was identified in an adult with an advanced solid tumor such as melanoma, head and neck, liver or kidney cancer. Sample: CD4+ or CD8+ T cells sorted from blood, taken in a trial of the OX40 agonist ivuxolimab. The DNA sequence is as follows: TGTGCCAGCAGCTCCCGACAGGGGATCTCTGGGGCCAACGTCCTGACTTTC. Translated, it gives CASSSRQGISGANVLTF.